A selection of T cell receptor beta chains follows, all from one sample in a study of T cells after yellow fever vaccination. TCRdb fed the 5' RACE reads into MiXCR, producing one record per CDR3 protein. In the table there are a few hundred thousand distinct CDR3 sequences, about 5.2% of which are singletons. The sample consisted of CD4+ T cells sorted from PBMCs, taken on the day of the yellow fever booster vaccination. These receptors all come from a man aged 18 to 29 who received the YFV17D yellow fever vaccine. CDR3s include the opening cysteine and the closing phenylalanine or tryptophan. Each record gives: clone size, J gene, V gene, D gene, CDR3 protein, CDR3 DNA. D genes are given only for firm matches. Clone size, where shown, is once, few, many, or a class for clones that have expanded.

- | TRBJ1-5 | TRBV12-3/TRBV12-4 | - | CASRKEGNQPQHF | TGTGCCAGCAGGAAGGAGGGGAATCAGCCCCAGCATTTT
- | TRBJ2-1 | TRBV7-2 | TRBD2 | CASSPQRGENEQFF | TGTGCCAGCAGCCCCCAGCGGGGAGAGAATGAGCAGTTCTTC
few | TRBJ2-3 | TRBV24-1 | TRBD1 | CATSDPTGGGDTQYF | TGTGCCACCAGTGATCCCACAGGGGGTGGGGATACGCAGTATTTT
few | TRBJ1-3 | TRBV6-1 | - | CASSEELPGRAGNTIYF | TGTGCCAGCAGTGAAGAGCTACCGGGGAGGGCTGGAAACACCATATATTTT
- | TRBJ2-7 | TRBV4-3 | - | CASSQDPASSYEQYF | TGCGCCAGCAGCCAAGATCCGGCGTCCTCCTACGAGCAGTACTTC
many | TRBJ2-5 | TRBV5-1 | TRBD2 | CASSLALADQETQYF | TGCGCCAGCAGCTTGGCCCTAGCGGACCAAGAGACCCAGTACTTC
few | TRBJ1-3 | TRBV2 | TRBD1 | CASRETGPGNTIYF | TGTGCCAGCAGGGAGACAGGGCCTGGAAACACCATATATTTT
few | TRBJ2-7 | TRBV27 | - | CASRGYGAGPLRQYF | TGTGCCAGCAGGGGTTACGGAGCAGGGCCGTTACGGCAGTACTTC
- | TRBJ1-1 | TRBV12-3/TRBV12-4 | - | CASSLLRAEAFF | TGTGCCAGCAGTTTATTAAGGGCTGAAGCTTTCTTT
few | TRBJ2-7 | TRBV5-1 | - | CASSFQRGEEQYF | TGCGCCAGCAGCTTCCAGAGAGGGGAAGAGCAGTACTTC
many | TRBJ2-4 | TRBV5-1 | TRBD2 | CASSLRGGLNIQYF | TGCGCCAGCAGCTTGCGGGGGGGCCTCAACATTCAGTACTTC
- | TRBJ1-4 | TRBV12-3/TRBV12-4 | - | CASTPQGINEKLFF | TGTGCCAGCACCCCACAGGGAATAAATGAAAAACTGTTTTTT
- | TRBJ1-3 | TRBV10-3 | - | CAISEDPAGNTIYF | TGTGCCATCAGTGAGGACCCCGCTGGAAACACCATATATTTT
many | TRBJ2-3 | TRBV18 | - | CASSPGGSDTQYF | TGTGCCAGCTCACCAGGGGGATCAGATACGCAGTATTTT
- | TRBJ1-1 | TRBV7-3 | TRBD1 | CASSHGLPGQGTEAFF | TGTGCCAGCAGCCACGGGCTACCGGGACAGGGGACTGAAGCTTTCTTT
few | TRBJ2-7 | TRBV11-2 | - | CASKPGAGAYEQYF | TGTGCCAGCAAGCCTGGGGCTGGGGCCTACGAGCAGTACTTC
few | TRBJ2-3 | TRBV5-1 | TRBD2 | CASSLSGGDTDTQYF | TGCGCCAGCAGCTTAAGCGGGGGGGACACAGATACGCAGTATTTT
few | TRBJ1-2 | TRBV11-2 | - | CASTISDRYPYGYTF | TGTGCCAGCACCATATCCGACAGGTACCCCTATGGCTACACCTTC
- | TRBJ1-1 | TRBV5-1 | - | CASSSDSHTEAFF | TGCGCCAGCAGCTCTGACAGTCACACTGAAGCTTTCTTT
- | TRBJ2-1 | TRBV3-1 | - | CASSLTAGRYEQFF | TGTGCCAGCAGCCTCACCGCAGGTAGATATGAGCAGTTCTTC
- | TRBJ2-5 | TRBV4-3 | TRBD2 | CASSQLFAGGRETQYF | TGCGCCAGCAGCCAACTTTTTGCGGGGGGCAGGGAGACCCAGTACTTC
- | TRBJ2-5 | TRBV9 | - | CASSPLWGAGETQYF | TGTGCCAGCAGCCCCCTGTGGGGGGCCGGGGAGACCCAGTACTTC
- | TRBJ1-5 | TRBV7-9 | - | CASSSQAAQPQHF | TGTGCCAGCAGCTCACAGGCTGCTCAGCCCCAGCATTTT
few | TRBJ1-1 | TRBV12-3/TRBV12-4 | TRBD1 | CASSLEQGSTEAFF | TGTGCCAGCAGTTTGGAACAGGGGTCCACTGAAGCTTTCTTT
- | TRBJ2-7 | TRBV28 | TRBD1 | CASSHPNRGREQYF | TGTGCCAGCAGTCATCCAAACAGGGGGCGCGAGCAGTACTTC
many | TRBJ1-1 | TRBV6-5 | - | CATLQGYKAFF | TGTGCCACCCTTCAGGGATATAAAGCTTTCTTT
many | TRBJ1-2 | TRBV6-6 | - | CASSPTVGVLSNYGYTF | TGTGCCAGCAGTCCCACCGTGGGGGTCCTTTCTAACTATGGCTACACCTTC
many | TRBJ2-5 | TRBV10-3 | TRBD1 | CAISQGEETQYF | TGTGCCATCAGTCAGGGGGAAGAGACCCAGTACTTC
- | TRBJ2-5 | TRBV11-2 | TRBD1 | CASSPAMDRAVETQYF | TGTGCCAGCAGCCCCGCCATGGACAGGGCTGTGGAGACCCAGTACTTC
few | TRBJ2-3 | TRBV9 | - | CASSVVGAYGTDTQYF | TGTGCCAGCAGCGTAGTGGGGGCTTACGGTACGGATACGCAGTATTTT
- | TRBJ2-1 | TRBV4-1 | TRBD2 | CASRLAGGDEQFF | TGCGCCAGCCGATTAGCGGGGGGGGATGAGCAGTTCTTC
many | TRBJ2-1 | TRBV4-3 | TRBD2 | CASSHRSGASYNEQFF | TGCGCCAGCAGCCACAGGAGCGGGGCCTCCTACAATGAGCAGTTCTTC
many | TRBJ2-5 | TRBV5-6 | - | CASSLVGGAAETQYF | TGTGCCAGCAGCTTGGTGGGCGGGGCTGCGGAGACCCAGTACTTC
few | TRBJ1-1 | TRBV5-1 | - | CASSEGGRIRTEAFF | TGCGCCAGCAGCGAGGGGGGGAGGATAAGAACTGAAGCTTTCTTT
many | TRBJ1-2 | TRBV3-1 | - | CASSLRAGYGYTF | TGTGCCAGCAGCCTACGAGCAGGGTATGGCTACACCTTC
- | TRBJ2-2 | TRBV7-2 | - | CASSPNGGPGGGELFF | TGTGCCAGCAGCCCTAACGGGGGGCCCGGGGGCGGGGAGCTGTTTTTT
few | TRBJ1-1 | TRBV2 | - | CASSSYRAGTEAFF | TGTGCCAGCAGTTCGTACAGGGCGGGCACTGAAGCTTTCTTT
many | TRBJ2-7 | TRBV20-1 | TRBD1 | CSAQTSGQSSYEQYF | TGCAGTGCTCAAACCTCGGGACAGAGCTCCTACGAGCAGTACTTC
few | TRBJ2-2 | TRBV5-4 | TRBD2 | CALAGGGEAGELFF | TGTGCACTGGCCGGCGGGGGGGAAGCCGGGGAGCTGTTTTTT
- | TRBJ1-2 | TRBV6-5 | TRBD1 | CASTIGTGATYGYTF | TGTGCCAGTACAATTGGGACAGGGGCTACATATGGCTACACCTTC
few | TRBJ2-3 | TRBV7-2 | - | CASSPTHTDTQYF | TGTGCCAGCAGCCCAACCCACACAGATACGCAGTATTTT
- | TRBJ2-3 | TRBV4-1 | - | CASSQGRLATDTQYF | TGCGCCAGCAGCCAGGGACGGCTAGCCACAGATACGCAGTATTTT
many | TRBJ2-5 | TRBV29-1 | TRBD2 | CSVGVGGGALETQYF | TGCAGCGTTGGGGTCGGCGGGGGGGCATTGGAGACCCAGTACTTC
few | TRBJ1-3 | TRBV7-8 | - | CASSSSGRRSGNTIYF | TGTGCCAGCAGCTCAAGCGGGCGCCGCTCTGGAAACACCATATATTTT
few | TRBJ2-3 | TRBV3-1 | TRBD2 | CASSQGLAGVQDTQYF | TGTGCCAGCAGCCAAGGGCTAGCGGGGGTTCAAGATACGCAGTATTTT
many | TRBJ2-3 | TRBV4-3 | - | CASSQTLGDTQYF | TGCGCCAGCAGCCAAACGCTCGGGGATACGCAGTATTTT
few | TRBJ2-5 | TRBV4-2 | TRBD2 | CASSLSPGGNQETQYF | TGTGCCAGCAGCCTATCCCCGGGAGGAAACCAAGAGACCCAGTACTTC
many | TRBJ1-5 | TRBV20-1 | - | CSAREAGRQPQHF | TGCAGTGCTAGAGAGGCAGGGCGACAGCCCCAGCATTTT
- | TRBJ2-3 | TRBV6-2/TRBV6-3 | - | CASSRRGGVTDTQYF | TGTGCCAGCTCGAGGAGGGGGGGGGTCACAGATACGCAGTATTTT
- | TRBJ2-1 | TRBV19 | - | CASSSMWNEQFF | TGTGCCAGTAGTAGTATGTGGAATGAGCAGTTCTTC
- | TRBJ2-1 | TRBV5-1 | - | CASSLDPPGSSYNEQFF | TGCGCCAGCAGCTTGGACCCCCCGGGGAGCTCCTACAATGAGCAGTTCTTC
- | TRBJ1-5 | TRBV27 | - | CASSKRGAQGSNQPQHF | TGTGCCAGCAGCAAAAGGGGGGCACAGGGAAGCAATCAGCCCCAGCATTTT
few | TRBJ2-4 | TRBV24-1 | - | CATSETGASAKNIQYF | TGTGCCACCAGTGAAACCGGGGCTTCGGCCAAAAACATTCAGTACTTC
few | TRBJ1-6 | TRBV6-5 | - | CASSYSMRQYNSPLHF | TGTGCCAGCAGTTACTCGATGCGGCAGTATAATTCACCCCTCCACTTT
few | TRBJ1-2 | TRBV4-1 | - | CASSQDRSGGYTF | TGCGCCAGCAGCCAAGATCGTTCAGGAGGCTACACCTTC
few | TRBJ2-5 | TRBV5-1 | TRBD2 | CASTRLADQETQYF | TGCGCCAGCACCAGACTAGCGGATCAAGAGACCCAGTACTTC
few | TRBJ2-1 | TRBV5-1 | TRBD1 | CASNVRDSSYNEQFF | TGCGCCAGCAACGTCCGGGACAGTAGCTACAATGAGCAGTTCTTC
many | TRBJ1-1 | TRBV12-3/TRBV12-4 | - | CASSFSRTEAFF | TGTGCCAGCAGTTTTAGCCGCACTGAAGCTTTCTTT
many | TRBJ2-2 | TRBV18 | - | CASSPDLGNTGELFF | TGTGCCAGCTCACCAGATCTTGGCAACACCGGGGAGCTGTTTTTT